These 17 T cell receptor beta chains share one sample of origin, sequenced in a study of liver allograft versus peripheral blood T cells. Background on the study: Recipients' peripheral blood T cell receptor repertoires were compared with those in transplanted livers.

From the reads, TCRdb called clonotypes with MiXCR, one entry per CDR3 protein. The sample has about 10,000 distinct CDR3 sequences, just over 20% seen once. Receptors originate from a human patient who had a liver transplant. The graft donor may have given rise to some T cells.

This clonotype appeared many times. The chain is built from TRBV10-3 and TRBJ2-7; D is perhaps TRBD1 (6 bases). CDR1 and CDR2 from the germline V gene are ENHRY and SYGVKD. Trimming removed 4 bases at V and 2 bases at J, with 12 bases between. CDR3 length equals 14 residues. This chain's CDR3 is CAISASDSTYEQYF. The CDR3 coding sequence is TGTGCCATCAGTGCCTCGGACAGTACCTACGAGCAGTACTTC.

By sample fraction, this clonotype is medium-sized. No DNA is shown, since the ends of the CDR3 on it are uncertain; the CDR3 is the one TCRdb lists. The V and J genes are TRBV7-5 and TRBJ1-1; the table's D call, TRBD1, has no DNA check behind it. TRBV7-5 is given as a pseudogene. The CDR3 contains 17 residues when both ends are counted. The CDR3 reads CISVPEGLGQQNTEAFF.

This clonotype rates as medium-sized. This chain joins TRBV10-3 and TRBJ2-7; a weak D match, TRBD1 (7 bases). The CDR3 loop spans 15 amino acids. V lost 4 bases and J lost 5, with 18 bases in between. CDR1 and CDR2 (germline): ENHRY, SYGVKD. The CDR3 region has the DNA TGTGCCATCAGTGCGCCGGCACAGGGGAGGAACGAGCAGTACTTC. As protein: CAISAPAQGRNEQYF.

Details on this clonotype: A single base separates this from a much larger clone, so it may be a read error. V gene TRBV6-1 combines with J gene TRBJ1-2, with TRBD1 identical over 10 bases. This CDR3 has 15 residues. V lost 5 bases and J lost 1; bases outside the gene matches: 4. Germline CDR1 MNHNS, CDR2 SASEGT. The DNA for the CDR3 is TGTGCCAGCAGTTACCGGGACAGGGGTAACTATGGCTACACCTTC. Protein product: CASSYRDRGNYGYTF.

This clonotype was seen only a few times. V gene TRBV19 combines with J gene TRBJ1-2, with 8 positions matching TRBD1. Germline CDR1 and CDR2: LNHDA and SQIVND (reference sequence). The CDR3 extends over 14 amino acids. V shed 5 bases, J shed 4 bases, and the junction held 6 bases outside the gene matches. The chain's CDR3 is CASSGTGGAYGYTF. In DNA, the CDR3 is TGTGCCAGTAGTGGAACAGGGGGGGCCTATGGCTACACCTTC.

In its sample, this clonotype ranks as medium-sized. This chain joins TRBV6-1 and TRBJ2-1; 9 bases agree with TRBD1. From germline, CDR1 is MNHNS and CDR2 SASEGT. V lost 6 bases, J lost 1 base, and 4 bases stayed unmatched. CDR3 length: 15 amino acids. The CDR3 DNA reads as TGTGCCAGCAGGCGACAGGGGGAGTCCTACAATGAGCAGTTCTTC. Translated, it gives CASRRQGESYNEQFF.

This clonotype was found a few times. This rearrangement joins TRBV20-1 to TRBJ2-1, with TRBD2 as a possible D gene (5 bases). The CDR3 runs to 13 residues. The germline V and J ends were trimmed by 3 bases and 8 bases, with 14 bases remaining between them. Germline CDR1 reads DFQATT; CDR2 reads SNEGSKA (reference sequence). The CDR3 is CSARAPHSDEQFF. The CDR3 region has the DNA TGCAGTGCTAGGGCCCCGCATAGCGATGAGCAGTTCTTC.

By its share, this clonotype is medium-sized. This chain uses TRBV18 with TRBJ1-1; D uncertain. This CDR3 is 13 amino acids long. From germline, CDR1 is KGHSH and CDR2 LQKENI. V gave up 1 base and J gave up 6 bases, with 9 bases separating them. CDR3 residues: CASSPQRAAEAFF. CDR3 bases: TGTGCCAGCTCACCACAGCGGGCAGCTGAAGCTTTCTTT.

The J gene is TRBJ1-1, the V gene TRBV20-1; D gene unclear. CDR1 and CDR2 (germline): DFQATT, SNEGSKA (reference sequence). The length of the CDR3 is 13 residues. DNA for the CDR3: TGCAGCATCCGCCGCTCTTGGGACACTGAAGCTTTCTTT. This codes for CSIRRSWDTEAFF.

By share, this clonotype ranks as medium-sized (0.01 to 0.1%). The chain recombines TRBV19 with TRBJ2-2, with D unclear. This CDR3 contains 14 residues. Germline CDR1 LNHDA, CDR2 SQIVND (reference sequence). V was clipped by 5 bases and J by 7 bases, with 14 bases between them. CDR3 amino acids: CASSRQSLFGELFF. As DNA, the CDR3 is TGTGCCAGTAGTCGGCAGTCCCTATTCGGGGAGCTGTTTTTT.

This clonotype was detected ten times or more. CDR3 bases: TGTGCCAGCAGTCTAAACGACAGGCGAGGGGGCTACACCTTC. The encoded protein is CASSLNDRRGGYTF. V usage is TRBV27 and J usage is TRBJ1-2, with D perhaps matching TRBD1 (6 bases). Per germline, CDR1 MNHEY and CDR2 SMNVEV (reference sequence). With 5 bases removed from V and 8 bases from J, the gap between germline ends came to 18 bases. The CDR3 runs 14 residues.

In its sample, this clonotype ranks as medium-sized (0.01 to 0.1%). The rearrangement joins TRBV19 to TRBJ2-7, with no clear D. Germline V lookup: CDR1 LNHDA, CDR2 SQIVND (reference sequence). The CDR3 is 13 residues long. V was cut by 3 bases and J by 1 base, with 7 bases left in between. CDR3 amino acids: CASSMTNSYEQYF. Here the CDR3 DNA reads TGTGCCAGTAGTATGACAAATTCCTACGAGCAGTACTTC. The variable domain in full, with the rest retrieved from reference TRBV19 and TRBJ2-7, is DGGITQSPKYLFRKEGQNVTLSCEQNLNHDAMYWYRQDPGQGLRLIYYSQIVNDFQKGDIAEGYSVSREKKESFPLTVTSAQKNPTAFYLCASSMTNSYEQYFGPGTRLTVT.

The table lists this clonotype with a few counts. V is TRBV15 and J is TRBJ1-5, with 7 bases fitting TRBD1. Germline V CDR1 and CDR2: LNHNV, YYDKDF (reference sequence). This CDR3 has 16 amino acids. V lost 2 bases, J lost 3 bases, and 7 bases stayed unmatched. The DNA for the CDR3 is TGTGCCACCAGCAGATTAGGAGGGGGCGTCAATCAGCCCCAGCATTTT. Translated, it gives CATSRLGGGVNQPQHF.

The chain is built from TRBV20-1 and TRBJ2-5, with D possibly matching TRBD2 (6 bases). The CDR3 extends over 12 amino acids. The germline V gene encodes CDR1 DFQATT and CDR2 SNEGSKA (reference sequence). CDR3 bases: TGCCTCCTGTTGCGGGGTGGGGAGACCCAGTACTTC. Encoded protein: CLLLRGGETQYF.

The V gene is TRBV19, the J gene TRBJ1-5; no definite D call. From germline, CDR1 is LNHDA and CDR2 SQIVND (reference sequence). The V end lost 4 bases, the J end lost 3 bases, and 7 bases lay between the germline ends. This CDR3 region has 13 residues. CDR3 nucleotide sequence: TGTGCCAGTAGTAACCGGGTCAATCAGCCCCAGCATTTT. Amino acids: CASSNRVNQPQHF.

By sample share, this clonotype is medium-sized. The rearrangement links TRBV15 to TRBJ1-1; a possible D gene is TRBD1 (6 bases). V was trimmed by 5 bases and J by 0 bases, leaving 13 bases between them. The CDR3 is made up of 15 amino acids. Germline-derived CDR1 and CDR2 are LNHNV and YYDKDF (reference sequence). This CDR3 reads CATSAYRVMNTEAFF. The CDR3 DNA sequence: TGTGCCACCAGCGCCTACAGGGTTATGAACACTGAAGCTTTCTTT.

V gene TRBV29-1 combines with J gene TRBJ2-2; 9 positions agree with TRBD1. J lost 2 bases, V lost 5 bases, and 3 bases had no gene match. Germline lookup yields CDR1 SQVTM and CDR2 ANQGSEA. This CDR3 spans 14 amino acids. The CDR3 loop is CSVQGQGNTGELFF. DNA for the CDR3: TGCAGCGTTCAGGGACAGGGCAACACCGGGGAGCTGTTTTTT.